This T cell receptor beta chain was captured by sequencing in a study of type 1 regulatory T cells. About the research overall: T-allo10 is a Tr1-enriched, alloantigen-specific CD4 T cell product made in vitro.

This clonotype was picked up a small number of times. The antigen is not known. Graft donor-derived T-allo10 cells were described as host-alloantigen-specific, anergic, and alloantigen-specifically suppressive. TCRdb re-called the reads with MiXCR, one entry per CDR3 protein. The table shows more than 20,000 distinct CDR3 sequences, with over 60% occurring only once. The CDR3 covers 13 residues. Germline V gene lookup returns CDR1 SGHKS and CDR2 YYEKEE (reference sequence). With 1 base clipped from V and 11 bases from J, the junction kept 6 bases outside the gene matches. This chain connects TRBV5-5 to TRBJ1-1; 9 bases are a match to TRBD1. The clonotype comes from a human donor in good health. Material for sequencing was cultured T cells, either the whole culture or a sorted T cell fraction (not recorded which). Subset here: Tr1-enriched cell product generated in vitro against host alloantigens. As DNA, the CDR3 is TGTGCCAGCAGCTTGAGGGACAGGGTATGGGCTTTCTTT. Its protein product is CASSLRDRVWAFF.